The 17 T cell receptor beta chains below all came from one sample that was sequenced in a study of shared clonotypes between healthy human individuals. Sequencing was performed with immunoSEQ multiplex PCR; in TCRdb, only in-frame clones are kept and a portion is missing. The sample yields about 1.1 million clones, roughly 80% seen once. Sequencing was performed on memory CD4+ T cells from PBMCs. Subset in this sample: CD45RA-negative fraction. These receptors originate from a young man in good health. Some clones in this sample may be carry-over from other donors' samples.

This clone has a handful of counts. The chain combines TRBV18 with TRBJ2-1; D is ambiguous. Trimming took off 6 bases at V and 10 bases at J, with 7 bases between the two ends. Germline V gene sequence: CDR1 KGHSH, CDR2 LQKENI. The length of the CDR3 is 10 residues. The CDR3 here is CASSAGEQFF. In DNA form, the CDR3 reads TGTGCCAGCTCCGCTGGGGAGCAGTTCTTC.

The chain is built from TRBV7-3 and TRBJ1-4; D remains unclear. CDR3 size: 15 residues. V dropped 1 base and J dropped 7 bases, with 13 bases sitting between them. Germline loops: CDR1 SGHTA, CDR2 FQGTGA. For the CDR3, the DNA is TGTGCCAGCAGCTTAATGCCGGTTAAGAGTGAAAAACTGTTTTTT. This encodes CASSLMPVKSEKLFF.

In nucleotides, the CDR3 is TGCGCCAGCAGCCAAGAGATAGCCTTGACCCAGTACTTC. Encoded protein: CASSQEIALTQYF. This chain joins TRBV4-1 and TRBJ2-5; no firm D call. Trimming took off 0 bases at V and 7 bases at J, with 9 bases between the two ends. The CDR3 runs 13 residues. Germline V gene lookup returns CDR1 MGHRA and CDR2 YSYEKL.

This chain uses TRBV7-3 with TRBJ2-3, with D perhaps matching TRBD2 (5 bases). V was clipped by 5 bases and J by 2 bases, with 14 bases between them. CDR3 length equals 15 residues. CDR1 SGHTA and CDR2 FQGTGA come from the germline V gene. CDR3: CASSRAGHYTDTQYF. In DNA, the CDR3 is TGTGCCAGCAGCCGCGCGGGCCATTACACAGATACGCAGTATTTT.

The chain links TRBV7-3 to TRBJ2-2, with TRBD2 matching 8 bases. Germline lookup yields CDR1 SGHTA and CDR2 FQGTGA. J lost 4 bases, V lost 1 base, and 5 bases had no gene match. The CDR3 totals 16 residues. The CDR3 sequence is CASSLSPGGTTGELFF. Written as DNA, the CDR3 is TGTGCCAGCAGCTTAAGTCCGGGAGGGACCACCGGGGAGCTGTTTTTT.

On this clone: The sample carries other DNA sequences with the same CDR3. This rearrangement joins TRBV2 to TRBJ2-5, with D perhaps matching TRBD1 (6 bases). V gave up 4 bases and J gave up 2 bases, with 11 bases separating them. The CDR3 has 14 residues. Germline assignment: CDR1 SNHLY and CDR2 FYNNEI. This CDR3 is CASSGRTAQETQYF. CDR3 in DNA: TGTGCCAGCAGTGGCCGGACAGCACAAGAGACCCAGTACTTC. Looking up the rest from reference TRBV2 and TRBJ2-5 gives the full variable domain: EPEVTQTPSHQVTQMGQEVILRCVPISNHLYFYWYRQILGQKVEFLVSFYNNEISEKSEIFDDQFSVERPDGSNFTLKIRSTKLEDSAMYFCASSGRTAQETQYFGPGTRLLVL.

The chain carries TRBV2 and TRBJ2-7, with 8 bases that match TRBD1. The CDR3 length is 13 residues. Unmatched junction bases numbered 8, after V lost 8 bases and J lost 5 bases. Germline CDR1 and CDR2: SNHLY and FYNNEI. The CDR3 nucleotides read TGTGCCAGCGCGACAGGGGAAGTCCACGAGCAGTACTTC. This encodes CASATGEVHEQYF. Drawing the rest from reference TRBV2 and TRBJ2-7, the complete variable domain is EPEVTQTPSHQVTQMGQEVILRCVPISNHLYFYWYRQILGQKVEFLVSFYNNEISEKSEIFDDQFSVERPDGSNFTLKIRSTKLEDSAMYFCASATGEVHEQYFGPGTRLTVT.

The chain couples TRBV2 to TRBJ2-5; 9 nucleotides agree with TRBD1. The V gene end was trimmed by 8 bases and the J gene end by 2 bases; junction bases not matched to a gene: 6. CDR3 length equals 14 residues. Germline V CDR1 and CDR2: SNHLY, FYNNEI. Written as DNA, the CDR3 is TGTGCCAGCCGCTTACAGGGGGCGCAAGAGACCCAGTACTTC. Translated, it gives CASRLQGAQETQYF.

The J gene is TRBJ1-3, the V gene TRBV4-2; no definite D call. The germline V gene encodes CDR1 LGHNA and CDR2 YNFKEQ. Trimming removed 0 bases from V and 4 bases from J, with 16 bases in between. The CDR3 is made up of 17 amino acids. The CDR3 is CASSQDPPGYDGNTIYF. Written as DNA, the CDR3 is TGTGCCAGCAGCCAAGATCCCCCCGGGTATGACGGAAACACCATATATTTT.

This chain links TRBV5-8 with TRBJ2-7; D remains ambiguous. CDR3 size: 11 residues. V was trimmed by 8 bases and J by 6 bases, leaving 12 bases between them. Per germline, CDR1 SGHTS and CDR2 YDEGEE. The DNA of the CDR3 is TGTGCCAGTCGTGCGGCCCTCGAGCAGTACTTC. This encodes CASRAALEQYF.

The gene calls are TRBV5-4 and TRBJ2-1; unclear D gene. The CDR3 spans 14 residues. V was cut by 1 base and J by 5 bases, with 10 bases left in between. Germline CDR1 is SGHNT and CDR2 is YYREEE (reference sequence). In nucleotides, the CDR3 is TGTGCCAGCAGCTTGTCTCATAGGGACAATGAGCAGTTCTTC. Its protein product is CASSLSHRDNEQFF.

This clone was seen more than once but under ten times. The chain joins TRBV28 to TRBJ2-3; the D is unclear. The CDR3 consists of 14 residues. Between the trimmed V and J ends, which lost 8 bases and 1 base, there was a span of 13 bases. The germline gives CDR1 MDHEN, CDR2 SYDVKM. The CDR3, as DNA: TGTGCCAGCGGCCGGGCTGGGGGCACAGATACGCAGTATTTT. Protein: CASGRAGGTDTQYF.

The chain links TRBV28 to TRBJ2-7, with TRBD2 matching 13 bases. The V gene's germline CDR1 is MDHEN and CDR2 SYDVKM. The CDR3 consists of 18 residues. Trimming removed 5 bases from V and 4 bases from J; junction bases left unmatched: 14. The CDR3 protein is CASSGLRTSGSVRYEQYF. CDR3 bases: TGTGCCAGCAGTGGACTGCGGACTAGCGGGAGTGTTAGGTACGAGCAGTACTTC.

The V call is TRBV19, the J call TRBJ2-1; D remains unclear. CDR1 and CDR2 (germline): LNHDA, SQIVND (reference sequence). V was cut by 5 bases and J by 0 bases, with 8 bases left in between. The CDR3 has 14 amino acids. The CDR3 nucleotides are TGTGCCAGTAGTCATGGGCCCTCCTACAATGAGCAGTTCTTC. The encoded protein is CASSHGPSYNEQFF.

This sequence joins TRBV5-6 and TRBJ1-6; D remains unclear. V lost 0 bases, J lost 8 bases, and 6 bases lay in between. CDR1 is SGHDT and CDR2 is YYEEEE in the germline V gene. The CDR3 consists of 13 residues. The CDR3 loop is CASSLGFDSPLHF. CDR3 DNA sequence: TGTGCCAGCAGCTTGGGATTTGATTCACCCCTCCACTTT.

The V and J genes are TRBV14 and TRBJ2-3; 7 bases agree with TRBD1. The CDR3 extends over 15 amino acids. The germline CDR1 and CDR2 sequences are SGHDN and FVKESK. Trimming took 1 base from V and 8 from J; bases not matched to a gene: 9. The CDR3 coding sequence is TGTGCCAGCAGCCAAGCCTTACAGGGGTTAGGTACGCAGTATTTT. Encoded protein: CASSQALQGLGTQYF.

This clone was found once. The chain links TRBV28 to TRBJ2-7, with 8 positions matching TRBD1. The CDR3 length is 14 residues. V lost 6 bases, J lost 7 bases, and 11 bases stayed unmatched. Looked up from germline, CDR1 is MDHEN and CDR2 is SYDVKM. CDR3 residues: CASSRGQGIREQYF. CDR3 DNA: TGTGCCAGCAGCCGCGGACAGGGAATCCGGGAGCAGTACTTC.